This T cell receptor beta chain comes out of a study of blood T cell repertoires in COVID-19. Study summary: Some COVID-19 samples were acute and others convalescent; all came from the United States, Italy and Spain. Sources were T cells, B-cell-depleted T cells, or PBMCs; the material itself was cDNA or gDNA.

In the authors' methods: Nucleated cell number was recorded as an estimate derived from reference gene primer amplification. The assay was immunoSEQ multiplex PCR, and TCRdb's table has in-frame clones only and misses some. V, J and clone size are taken as reported in that table, and D and trimming were inferred from the DNA itself. Of over 200,000 clones detected, 80% to 85% appear once; the ten largest clones hold 5.1%. Between the trimmed V and J ends, which lost 2 bases and 6 bases, there was a span of 11 bases. CDR1 MDHEN and CDR2 SYDVKM come from the germline V gene. This CDR3 is built from 14 residues.

The clonotype comes from a human donor in a cohort sampled during active COVID-19. What was sequenced was peripheral blood. V and J are TRBV28 and TRBJ2-1; D is unresolved. The DNA for the CDR3 is TGTGCCAGCAGTTTAAGCTGGGCAGTCAATGAGCAGTTCTTC. Its protein is CASSLSWAVNEQFF.